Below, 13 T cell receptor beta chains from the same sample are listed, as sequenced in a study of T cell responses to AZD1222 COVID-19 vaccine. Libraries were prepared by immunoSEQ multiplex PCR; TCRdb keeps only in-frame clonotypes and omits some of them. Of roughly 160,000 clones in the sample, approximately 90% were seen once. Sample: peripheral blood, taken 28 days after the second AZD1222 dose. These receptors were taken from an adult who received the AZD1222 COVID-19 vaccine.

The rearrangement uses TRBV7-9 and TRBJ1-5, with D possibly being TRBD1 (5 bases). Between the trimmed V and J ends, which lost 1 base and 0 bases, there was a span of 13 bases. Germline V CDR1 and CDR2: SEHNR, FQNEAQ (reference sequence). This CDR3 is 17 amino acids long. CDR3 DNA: TGTGCCAGCAGCTTAGTGGCAGGGATTGGTAGCAATCAGCCCCAGCATTTT. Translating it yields CASSLVAGIGSNQPQHF.

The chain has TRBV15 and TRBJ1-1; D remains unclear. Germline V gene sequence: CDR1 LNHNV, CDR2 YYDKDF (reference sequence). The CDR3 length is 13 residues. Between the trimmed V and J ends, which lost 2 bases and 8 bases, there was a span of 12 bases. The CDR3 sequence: CATSRPLKSEAFF. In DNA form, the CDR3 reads TGTGCCACCAGCAGACCCCTTAAGTCGGAAGCTTTCTTT.

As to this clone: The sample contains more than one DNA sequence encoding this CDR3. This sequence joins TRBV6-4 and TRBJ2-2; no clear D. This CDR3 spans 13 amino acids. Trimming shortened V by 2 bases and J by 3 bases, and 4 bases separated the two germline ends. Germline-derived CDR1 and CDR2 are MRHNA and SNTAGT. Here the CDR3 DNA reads TGTGCCAGCAGTGACCGGGACACCGGGGAGCTGTTTTTT. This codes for CASSDRDTGELFF.

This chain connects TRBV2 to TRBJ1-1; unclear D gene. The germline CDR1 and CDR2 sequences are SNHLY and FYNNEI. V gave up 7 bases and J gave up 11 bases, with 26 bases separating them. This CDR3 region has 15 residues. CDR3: CASIPPWSETSGAFF. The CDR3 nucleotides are TGTGCCAGCATCCCTCCGTGGTCCGAAACGTCTGGGGCTTTCTTT.

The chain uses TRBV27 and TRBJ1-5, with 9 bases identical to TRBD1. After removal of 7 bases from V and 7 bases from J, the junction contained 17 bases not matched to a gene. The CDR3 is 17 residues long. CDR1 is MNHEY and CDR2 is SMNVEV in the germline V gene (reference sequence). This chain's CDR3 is CASIIISGTGKIQPQHF. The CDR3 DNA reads TGTGCCAGCATTATAATCTCCGGGACAGGGAAGATACAGCCCCAGCATTTT.

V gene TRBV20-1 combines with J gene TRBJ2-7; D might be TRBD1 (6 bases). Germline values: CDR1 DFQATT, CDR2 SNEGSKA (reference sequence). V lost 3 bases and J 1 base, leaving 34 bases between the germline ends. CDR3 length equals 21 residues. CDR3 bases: TGCAGTGCTAGTCCCCTCCCCCACAGGGACGAATTTATCTCGAGTTCCTACGAGCAGTACTTC. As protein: CSASPLPHRDEFISSSYEQYF.

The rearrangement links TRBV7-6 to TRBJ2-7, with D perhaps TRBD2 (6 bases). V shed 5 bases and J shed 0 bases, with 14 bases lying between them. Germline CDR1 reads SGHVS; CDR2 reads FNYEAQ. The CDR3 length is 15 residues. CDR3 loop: CASSVYGEASYEQYF. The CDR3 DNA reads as TGTGCCAGCAGCGTGTACGGGGAGGCCTCCTACGAGCAGTACTTC.

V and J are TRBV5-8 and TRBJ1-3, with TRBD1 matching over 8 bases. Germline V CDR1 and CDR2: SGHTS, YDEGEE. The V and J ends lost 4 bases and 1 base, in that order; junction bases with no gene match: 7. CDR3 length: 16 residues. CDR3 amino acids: CASSQAGGRSGNTIYF. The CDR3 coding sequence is TGTGCCAGCAGCCAGGCAGGGGGCAGGTCTGGAAACACCATATATTTT.

CDR3 in DNA: TGTGCCAGCAGCCAAGATATTGGCGGAAGTTACAATGAGCAGTTCTTC. Its protein product is CASSQDIGGSYNEQFF. The chain joins TRBV3-1 (or the pseudogene TRBV3-2) to TRBJ2-1; the D is unclear. V was trimmed by 0 bases and J by 4 bases, leaving 13 bases between them. Germline lookup yields CDR1 LGHDT and CDR2 YNNKEL (reference sequence). This CDR3 comprises 16 residues.

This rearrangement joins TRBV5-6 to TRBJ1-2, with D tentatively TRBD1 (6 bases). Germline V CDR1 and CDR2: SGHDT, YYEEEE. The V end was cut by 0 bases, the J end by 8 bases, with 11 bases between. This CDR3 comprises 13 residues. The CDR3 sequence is CASSLAQGGGYTF. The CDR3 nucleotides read TGTGCCAGCAGCTTGGCACAGGGCGGGGGCTACACCTTC.

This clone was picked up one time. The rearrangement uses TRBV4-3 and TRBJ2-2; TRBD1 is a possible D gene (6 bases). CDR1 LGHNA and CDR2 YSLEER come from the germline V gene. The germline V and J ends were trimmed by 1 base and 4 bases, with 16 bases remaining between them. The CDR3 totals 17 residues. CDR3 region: CASSQGWQGPGTGELFF. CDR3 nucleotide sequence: TGCGCCAGCAGCCAAGGGTGGCAGGGGCCTGGCACCGGGGAGCTGTTTTTT.

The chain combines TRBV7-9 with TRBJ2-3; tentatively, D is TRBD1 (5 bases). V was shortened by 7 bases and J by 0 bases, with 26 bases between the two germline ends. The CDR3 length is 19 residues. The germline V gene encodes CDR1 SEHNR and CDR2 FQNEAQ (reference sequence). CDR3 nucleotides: TGTGCCAGCAACAAACTTAGGGTATATAATGCAGGGAGCACAGATACGCAGTATTTT. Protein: CASNKLRVYNAGSTDTQYF.

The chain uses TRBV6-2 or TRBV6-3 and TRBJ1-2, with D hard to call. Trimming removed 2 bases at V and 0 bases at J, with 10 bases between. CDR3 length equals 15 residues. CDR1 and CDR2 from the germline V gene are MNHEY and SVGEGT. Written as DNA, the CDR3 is TGTGCCAGCAGTTACCTGGACGGCGCTAACTATGGCTACACCTTC. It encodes CASSYLDGANYGYTF.